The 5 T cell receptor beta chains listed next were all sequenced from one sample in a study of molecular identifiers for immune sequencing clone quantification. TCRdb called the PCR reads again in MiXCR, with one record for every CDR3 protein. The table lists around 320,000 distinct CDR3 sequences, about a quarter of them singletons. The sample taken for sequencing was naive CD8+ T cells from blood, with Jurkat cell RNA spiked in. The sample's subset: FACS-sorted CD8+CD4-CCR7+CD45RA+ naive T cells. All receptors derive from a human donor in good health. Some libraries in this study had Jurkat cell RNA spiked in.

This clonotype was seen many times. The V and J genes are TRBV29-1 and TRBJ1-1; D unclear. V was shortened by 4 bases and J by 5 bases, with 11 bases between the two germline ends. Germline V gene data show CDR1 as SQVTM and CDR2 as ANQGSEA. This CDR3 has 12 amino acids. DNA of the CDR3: TGCAGCGTTGTGGCGGAACATACTGAAGCTTTCTTT. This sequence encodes CSVVAEHTEAFF.

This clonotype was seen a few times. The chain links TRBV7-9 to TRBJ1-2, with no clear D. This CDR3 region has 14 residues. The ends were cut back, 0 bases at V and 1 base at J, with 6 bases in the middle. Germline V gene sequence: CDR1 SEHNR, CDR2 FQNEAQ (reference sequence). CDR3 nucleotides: TGTGCCAGCAGCTTAGCGCAAGTTAACTATGGCTACACCTTC. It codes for CASSLAQVNYGYTF.

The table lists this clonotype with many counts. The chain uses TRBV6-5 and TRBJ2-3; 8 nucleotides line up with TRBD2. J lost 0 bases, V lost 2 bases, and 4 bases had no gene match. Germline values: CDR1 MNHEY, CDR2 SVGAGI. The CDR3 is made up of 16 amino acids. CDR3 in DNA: TGTGCCAGCAGTTACGCCTTAGCGGGGAGCACAGATACGCAGTATTTT. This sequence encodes CASSYALAGSTDTQYF.

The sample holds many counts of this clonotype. The CDR3 sequence is CASSLDPAGGLADTQYF. The CDR3 DNA reads as TGTGCCAGCAGCTTAGATCCAGCGGGGGGGCTGGCAGATACGCAGTATTTT. This rearrangement joins TRBV7-8 to TRBJ2-3; TRBD2 matches 10 bases. V lost 1 base, J lost 4 bases, and 8 bases stayed unmatched. The CDR3 consists of 17 residues. Germline V gene sequence: CDR1 SGHVS, CDR2 FQNEAQ. The full variable domain, completed using reference TRBV7-8 and TRBJ2-3, is GAGVSQSPRYKVAKRGQDVALRCDPISGHVSLFWYQQALGQGPEFLTYFQNEAQLDKSGLPSDRFFAERPEGSVSTLKIQRTQQEDSAVYLCASSLDPAGGLADTQYFGPGTRLTVL.

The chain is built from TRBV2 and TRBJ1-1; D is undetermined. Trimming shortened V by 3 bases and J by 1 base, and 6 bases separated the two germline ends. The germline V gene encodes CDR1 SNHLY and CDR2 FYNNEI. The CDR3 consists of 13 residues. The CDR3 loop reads CASSDDPNTEAFF. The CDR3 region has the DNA TGTGCCAGCAGTGATGACCCGAACACTGAAGCTTTCTTT.